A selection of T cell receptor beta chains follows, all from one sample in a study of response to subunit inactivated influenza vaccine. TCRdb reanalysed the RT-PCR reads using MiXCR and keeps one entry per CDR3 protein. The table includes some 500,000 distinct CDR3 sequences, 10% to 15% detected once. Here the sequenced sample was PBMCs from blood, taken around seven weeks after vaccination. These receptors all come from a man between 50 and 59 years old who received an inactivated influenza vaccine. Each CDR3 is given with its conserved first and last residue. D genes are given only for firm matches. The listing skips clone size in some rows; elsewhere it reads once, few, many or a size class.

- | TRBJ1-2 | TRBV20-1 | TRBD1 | TGCAGTGCTAGGGGGGTCAGGGGGGACTATGGCTACACCTTC | CSARGVRGDYGYTF
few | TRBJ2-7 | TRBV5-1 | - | TGCGCCAGCAGCCCCACCGACAGACCAGCCTACGAGCAGTACTTC | CASSPTDRPAYEQYF
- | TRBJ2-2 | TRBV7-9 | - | TGTGCCAGCAGTCCTAACACGGGACGCTCGAACACCGGGGAGCTGTTTTTT | CASSPNTGRSNTGELFF
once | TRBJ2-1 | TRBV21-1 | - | TGTGCCAGCAGCAACGATTACAGGACAGGGCCAGGGGACAATGAGCAGTTCTTC | CASSNDYRTGPGDNEQFF
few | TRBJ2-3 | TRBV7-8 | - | TGTGCCAGCAGCTTAGCGCTGTGGGGGACCCGCACAGATACGCAGTATTTT | CASSLALWGTRTDTQYF
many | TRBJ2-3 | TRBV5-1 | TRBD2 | TGCGCCAGCAGGGGGGGGACCACGTCTGATACGCAGTATTTT | CASRGGTTSDTQYF
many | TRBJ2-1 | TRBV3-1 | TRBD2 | TGTGCCAGCAGAACTGGGACTAACGGTGAGCAGTTCTTC | CASRTGTNGEQFF
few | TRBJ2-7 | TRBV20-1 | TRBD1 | TGCAGTGCTAAGACAGGGTCTCCGGTCCTTTACGAGCAGTACTTC | CSAKTGSPVLYEQYF
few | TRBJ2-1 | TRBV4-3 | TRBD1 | TGCGCCAGCAGCCAGCCAGGCCAGGGGGACAATGAGCAGTTCTTC | CASSQPGQGDNEQFF
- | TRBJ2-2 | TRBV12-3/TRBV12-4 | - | TGTGCCAGCAGTTCCAGGTCGAACACCGGGGAGCTGTTTTTT | CASSSRSNTGELFF
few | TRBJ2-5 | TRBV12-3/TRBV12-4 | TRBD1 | TGTGCCAGCAGCCGCGGACAGGTCGTTTGGGAGACCCAGTACTTC | CASSRGQVVWETQYF
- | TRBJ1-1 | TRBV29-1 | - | TGCAGCGCCGACCGGGATGGTTTCTTT | CSADRDGFF
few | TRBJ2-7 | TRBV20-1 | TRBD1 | TGCAGTGCACCGGGACAGACCCTCTACGAGCAGTACTTC | CSAPGQTLYEQYF
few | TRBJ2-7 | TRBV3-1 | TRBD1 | TGTGCCAGCAGCCAAGAAGGGTACCGGGACAGGGGAAACGAGCAGTACTTC | CASSQEGYRDRGNEQYF
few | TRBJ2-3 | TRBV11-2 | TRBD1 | TGTGCCAGCAGACCCGGGACAGGGGGCGCCGGGGGAAGCACAGATACGCAGTATTTT | CASRPGTGGAGGSTDTQYF
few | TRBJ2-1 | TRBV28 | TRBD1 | TGTGCCAGCAGCCGGACAGGGGTCAATGAGCAGTTCTTC | CASSRTGVNEQFF
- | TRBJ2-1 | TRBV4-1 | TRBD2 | TGCGCCAGCAGCCGAGTTCCCTCGACTAGCGGGGGTACCTACAATGAGCAGTTCTTC | CASSRVPSTSGGTYNEQFF
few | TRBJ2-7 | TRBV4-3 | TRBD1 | TGCGCCAGCAGCCAAGATTCGACGGGACAGGGGGGATACCTCTACGAGCAGTACTTC | CASSQDSTGQGGYLYEQYF
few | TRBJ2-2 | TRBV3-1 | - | TGTGCCAGCAGCCAAGACGTGATTGGGACCGGGGAGCTGTTTTTT | CASSQDVIGTGELFF
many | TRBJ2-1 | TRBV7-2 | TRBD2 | TGTGCCAGCAGCCCAGTCTTACGGGAGGTCTACAATGAGCAGTTCTTC | CASSPVLREVYNEQFF
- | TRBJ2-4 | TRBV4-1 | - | TGCGCCAGCAGCCGAATCCCGACCGGGGTAGCCAAAAACATTCAGTACTTC | CASSRIPTGVAKNIQYF
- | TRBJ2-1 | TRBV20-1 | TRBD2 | TGCAGTGCTAGAGATTTCCCTAGCGGAAACAATGAGCAGTTCTTC | CSARDFPSGNNEQFF
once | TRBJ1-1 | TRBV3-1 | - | TGTGCCAGCAGCCAAGAGGGAACTGGGGCTTTCTTT | CASSQEGTGAFF
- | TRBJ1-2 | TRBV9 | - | TGTGCCAGCAGCGTAGTCCCACCAGCTAACTATGGCTACACCTTC | CASSVVPPANYGYTF
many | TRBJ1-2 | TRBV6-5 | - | TGTGCCAGCAGTTGGGGTCGGGGGAACTATGGCTACACCTTC | CASSWGRGNYGYTF
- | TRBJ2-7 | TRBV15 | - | TGTGCCACCAGCAGAGTGAACGGGGGAGAGCACGAGCAGTACTTC | CATSRVNGGEHEQYF
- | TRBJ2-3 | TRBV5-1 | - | TGCGCCAGCAGCTTACCGCTACTCGACACAGATACGCAGTATTTT | CASSLPLLDTDTQYF
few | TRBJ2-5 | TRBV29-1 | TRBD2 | TGCAGCGGCCTCCAAGGTAGCGGGACTCGGGAGACCCAGTACTTC | CSGLQGSGTRETQYF
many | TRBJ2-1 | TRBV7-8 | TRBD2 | TGTGCCAGCAGCCGATTAGCGGGGGGCGACAATGAGCAGTTCTTC | CASSRLAGGDNEQFF
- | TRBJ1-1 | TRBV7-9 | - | TGTGCCAGCAGCTCGGGTGTCAAAGCGGGCACTGAAGCTTTCTTT | CASSSGVKAGTEAFF
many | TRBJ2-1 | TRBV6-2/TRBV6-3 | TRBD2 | TGTGCCAGCAATCCGGCTAGGACTAGCGGGAACTACAATGAGCAGTTCTTC | CASNPARTSGNYNEQFF
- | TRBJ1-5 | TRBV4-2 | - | TGTGCCAGCAGCCAAGTGTTTGGCAGGGCGGGCAGCAATCAGCCCCAGCATTTT | CASSQVFGRAGSNQPQHF
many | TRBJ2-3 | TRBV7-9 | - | TGTGCCAGCAGCTCCTACGTTTATTACACAGATACGCAGTATTTT | CASSSYVYYTDTQYF
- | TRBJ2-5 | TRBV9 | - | TGTGCCAGCAGCGTAGATAGCCGGCCGGAGACCCAGTACTTC | CASSVDSRPETQYF
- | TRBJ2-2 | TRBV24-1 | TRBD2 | TGTGCCACCAGTTCTAGCGGGAGGGACACCGGGGAGCTGTTTTTT | CATSSSGRDTGELFF
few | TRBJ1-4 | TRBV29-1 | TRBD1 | TGCAGCGTTGGGGGGACAGGGCGGAATGAAAAACTGTTTTTT | CSVGGTGRNEKLFF
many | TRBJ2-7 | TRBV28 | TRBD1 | TGTGCCAGCAGTTATCATGGGGGGACAGGGGACACCTACGAGCAGTACTTC | CASSYHGGTGDTYEQYF
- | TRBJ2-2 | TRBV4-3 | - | TGCGCCAGCAGCCAAACGAGAGGCACCGGGGAGCTGTTTTTT | CASSQTRGTGELFF
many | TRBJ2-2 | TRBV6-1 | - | TGTGCCAGCAGGACCCGGGGTACCGGGGAGCTGTTTTTT | CASRTRGTGELFF
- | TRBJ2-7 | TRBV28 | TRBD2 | TGTGCCAGCAGACGAAACCATGGGACTAGCGGGAGGGCCAGCTCCTACGAGCAGTACTTC | CASRRNHGTSGRASSYEQYF
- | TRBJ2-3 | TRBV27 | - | TGTGCCAGCAGTAATTACGAGGGGAGTAGTGATACGCAGTATTTT | CASSNYEGSSDTQYF
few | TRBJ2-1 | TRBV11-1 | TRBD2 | TGTGCCAGCAGCTTAGATCCCGGGACTAGCGGGAAATCGTTCTACAATGAGCAGTTCTTC | CASSLDPGTSGKSFYNEQFF
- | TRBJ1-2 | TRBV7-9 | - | TGTGCCAGCAGTCGGCCCCAAACGGCGTCACCTTACACCTTC | CASSRPQTASPYTF
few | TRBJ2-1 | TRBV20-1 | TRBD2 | TGCAGTGCTAGTCGCGGGAGGGCTATCGGTGAGCAGTTCTTC | CSASRGRAIGEQFF
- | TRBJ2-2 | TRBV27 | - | TGTGCCAGCCCCAGCCCCCATCCCGGGGAGCTGTTTTTT | CASPSPHPGELFF
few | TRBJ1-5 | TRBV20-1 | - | TGCAGTGCTAGAGACTTCGCCGGGCCTCACAATCAGCCCCAGCATTTT | CSARDFAGPHNQPQHF
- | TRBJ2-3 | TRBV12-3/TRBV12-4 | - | TGTGCCAGCGGGTGGGGGGATACGCAGTATTTT | CASGWGDTQYF
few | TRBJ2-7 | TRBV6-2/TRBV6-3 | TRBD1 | TGTGCCAGCAGTTACTCGATGGTGGCCGGGACAGGGGGATTCTACGAGCAGTACTTC | CASSYSMVAGTGGFYEQYF
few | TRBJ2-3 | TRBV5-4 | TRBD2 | TGTGCCAGCAGCTCCCCCCCGGCGGGAGGGGTGAATACGCAGTATTTT | CASSSPPAGGVNTQYF
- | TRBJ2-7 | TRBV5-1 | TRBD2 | TGCGCCAGCAGCTTCAGATTAACTAGCGGGGGGGGAACCTACGAGCAGTACTTC | CASSFRLTSGGGTYEQYF
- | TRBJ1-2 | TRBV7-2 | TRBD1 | TGTTCCAGCAGCGGGGGACAGGGGACGCCTAACTATGGCTACACCTTC | CSSSGGQGTPNYGYTF
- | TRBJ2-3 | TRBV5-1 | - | TGCGCCAGCAGCCCCCAAGGGTTGGATACGCAGTATTTT | CASSPQGLDTQYF
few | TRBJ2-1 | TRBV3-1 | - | TGTGCCAGCAGCTCAAGTAAAAATGAGCAGTTCTTC | CASSSSKNEQFF